The 28 T cell receptor beta chains listed next were all sequenced from one sample in a study of T cells in Graves' hyperthyroidism and ophthalmopathy. From RNA transcripts, TCR beta CDR3 regions were amplified. With the HTBI primer set, the TCR CDR3 went through a first round of RT-PCR. MiXCR, run by TCRdb on the multiplex PCR reads, gives a single entry per CDR3 protein. The profile shows hundreds of thousands of distinct CDR3 sequences, around 15% of them singletons. Sequencing was carried out using blood. The receptors originated from a woman under 30 with Graves' hyperthyroidism.

J is TRBJ2-7 and V is TRBV9; 8 positions agree with TRBD2. Unmatched junction bases numbered 6, after V lost 3 bases and J lost 4 bases. The V gene's germline CDR1 is SGDLS and CDR2 YYNGEE. The CDR3 has 14 amino acids. CDR3 sequence (DNA): TGTGCCAGCAGCGCCGGCTCGGGAGGGTACGAGCAGTACTTC. This translates into CASSAGSGGYEQYF.

In this sample, this clonotype turned up once. The CDR3 DNA reads as TGTGCCAGCAGCTTGGGACAGGGGGCGTTGGGTGAGCAGTTCTTC. Its translation is CASSLGQGALGEQFF. The V gene is TRBV11-3, the J gene TRBJ2-1; the match to TRBD1 covers 12 bases. This CDR3 spans 15 amino acids. Germline V lookup: CDR1 SGHNT, CDR2 YENEEA. Trimming took 3 bases from V and 9 from J; bases not matched to a gene: 6.

This clonotype was seen a few times. V and J are TRBV6-4 and TRBJ1-6; D is unresolved. Trimming took off 5 bases at V and 3 bases at J, with 14 bases between the two ends. Germline CDR1 reads MRHNA; CDR2 reads SNTAGT. The CDR3 spans 16 residues. CDR3 bases: TGTGCCAGCAGTCCTGCCGCGGGGAGCTATAATTCACCCCTCCACTTT. This codes for CASSPAAGSYNSPLHF.

This clonotype was seen ten or more times. The chain is built from TRBV6-1 and TRBJ2-1, with D possibly called TRBD1 or TRBD2 (7 bases each). This CDR3 spans 15 amino acids. The ends were cut back, 1 base at V and 7 bases at J, with 14 bases in the middle. Germline values: CDR1 MNHNS, CDR2 SASEGT. For the CDR3, the DNA is TGTGCCAGCAGTGAAGACCAGGGGGAGGGTAATGAGCAGTTCTTC. Its translation: CASSEDQGEGNEQFF.

This clonotype was found many times. In nucleotides, the CDR3 is TGCAGTGCTAGAGATTGGTACGAGCAGTACTTC. It yields the protein CSARDWYEQYF. The chain uses TRBV20-1 and TRBJ2-7; D is unresolved. The CDR3 has 11 residues. Germline CDR1 DFQATT, CDR2 SNEGSKA (reference sequence). Trimming stripped 0 bases from V and 4 bases from J, with 4 bases between.

In the case of this clonotype: This likely comes from a read error, as the CDR3 has no conserved phenylalanine or tryptophan at its end. The gene calls are TRBV19 and TRBJ1-1; 7 nucleotides align to TRBD1. The CDR3 length is 16 residues. Germline CDR1 and CDR2: LNHDA and SQIVND (reference sequence). Trimming cost V 5 bases and J 1 base; bases outside gene matches: 10. The CDR3 loop reads CASSFGQARKNTEAFS. The DNA of the CDR3 is TGTGCCAGTAGTTTTGGACAGGCTCGCAAGAACACTGAAGCTTTCTCT.

Ten or more counts support this clonotype. The rearrangement uses TRBV28 and TRBJ1-2; no firm D call. Germline V CDR1 and CDR2: MDHEN, SYDVKM. V lost 6 bases to trimming and J lost 4 bases, with 9 bases between them. The CDR3 is 12 residues long. The CDR3 DNA reads TGTGCCAGCAGGAGTAGAATCTATGGCTACACCTTC. Translated: CASRSRIYGYTF.

In its sample, this clonotype was seen many times. The rearrangement uses TRBV30 and TRBJ2-1, with 9 bases matching TRBD2. The CDR3 has 13 residues. Germline loops: CDR1 GTSNPN, CDR2 SVGIG (reference sequence). Trimming took 8 bases from V and 0 from J; bases not matched to a gene: 2. In DNA form, the CDR3 reads TGTGCCCTAGCGGGAAGCTCCTACAATGAGCAGTTCTTC. Translated: CALAGSSYNEQFF. Filled out from reference TRBV30 and TRBJ2-1, the complete variable domain reads SQTIHQWPATLVQPVGSPLSLECTVEGTSNPNLYWYRQAAGRGLQLLFYSVGIGQISSEVPQNLSASRPQDRQFILSSKKLLLSDSGFYLCALAGSSYNEQFFGPGTRLTVL.

This clonotype has only a few counts. V usage is TRBV29-1 and J usage is TRBJ1-1; D might be TRBD1 (5 bases). CDR3 size: 13 residues. CDR1 and CDR2 (germline): SQVTM, ANQGSEA. Trimming removed 6 bases from V and 1 base from J, with 12 bases in between. The CDR3 DNA follows: TGCAGCGTGAAAGGGGCAGGGAACACTGAAGCTTTCTTT. Translation: CSVKGAGNTEAFF.

In its sample, this clonotype was seen many times. The chain has TRBV15 and TRBJ2-7; D could derive from TRBD1 or TRBD2 (5 bases each). Germline-derived CDR1 and CDR2 are LNHNV and YYDKDF (reference sequence). This CDR3 contains 13 residues. The ends were cut back, 5 bases at V and 7 bases at J, with 15 bases in the middle. The CDR3 here is CATSLSNWGEQYF. The DNA for the CDR3 is TGTGCCACCAGCCTCTCTAATTGGGGGGAGCAGTACTTC.

This clonotype was detected only a few times. V is TRBV7-3 and J is TRBJ2-2, with a tentative D call TRBD1 (7 bases). The CDR3 extends over 17 amino acids. V was shortened by 2 bases and J by 4 bases, with 17 bases between the two germline ends. The germline V gene has CDR1 SGHTA and CDR2 FQGTGA. The CDR3 is CASSLGIQGRSTGELFF. The CDR3 nucleotides read TGTGCCAGCAGCTTAGGGATACAGGGGAGGAGCACCGGGGAGCTGTTTTTT.

This clonotype showed up just a few times. CDR3 amino acids: CASTFRLAGGQNTGELFF. DNA for the CDR3: TGTGCCAGCACTTTCCGGCTAGCGGGAGGGCAGAACACCGGGGAGCTGTTTTTT. The V call is TRBV27, the J call TRBJ2-2, with 12 positions matching TRBD2. The length of the CDR3 is 18 residues. Trimming at V came to 7 bases and at J to 1 base, leaving 10 bases not matched to a gene. Looked up from germline, CDR1 is MNHEY and CDR2 is SMNVEV (reference sequence).

V usage is TRBV12-3 or TRBV12-4 and J usage is TRBJ1-1, with D possibly TRBD1 on 6 matching bases. The V gene lost 3 bases and the J gene lost 7 bases, with 15 bases spanning the gap. This CDR3 has 14 residues. The CDR3: CASSLGLGANEAFF. In DNA, the CDR3 is TGTGCCAGCAGTTTGGGGCTGGGGGCAAATGAAGCTTTCTTT.

Only a few counts were recorded for this clonotype. CDR3 sequence: CASSPYSGEGTDTQYF. Here the CDR3 DNA reads TGTGCCAGCAGTCCATATAGCGGGGAGGGCACAGATACGCAGTATTTT. The chain has TRBV27 and TRBJ2-3; 8 bases agree with TRBD2. V was clipped by 5 bases and J by 1 base; unmatched bases: 8. The germline gives CDR1 MNHEY, CDR2 SMNVEV (reference sequence). The CDR3 loop spans 16 amino acids.

The genes are TRBV7-9 and TRBJ2-1; no definite D call. CDR1 is SEHNR, CDR2 FQNEAQ, per germline (reference sequence). The V end lost 0 bases, the J end lost 0 bases, and 6 bases lay between the germline ends. The CDR3 consists of 15 residues. CDR3 bases: TGTGCCAGCAGCTTAGCTCATAGCTCCTACAATGAGCAGTTCTTC. This encodes CASSLAHSSYNEQFF.

The sample holds many counts of this clonotype. Here the CDR3 DNA reads TGTGCCAGCTCTAGCGGGACTCAAGAGACCCAGTACTTC. It encodes CASSSGTQETQYF. The rearrangement links TRBV18 to TRBJ2-5, with TRBD2 matching 8 bases. The length of the CDR3 is 13 residues. CDR1 is KGHSH and CDR2 is LQKENI in the germline V gene. V lost 6 bases to trimming and J lost 2 bases; unmatched junction nucleotides: 2. The whole variable domain, filled in from reference TRBV18 and TRBJ2-5, reads NAGVMQNPRHLVRRRGQEARLRCSPMKGHSHVYWYRQLPEEGLKFMVYLQKENIIDESGMPKERFSAEFPKEGPSILRIQQVVRGDSAAYFCASSSGTQETQYFGPGTRLLVL.

This clonotype was detected only a few times. Its ends do not fully match the called genes, so a read error is possible. The chain combines TRBV28 with TRBJ1-5; D not resolved. Germline CDR1 MDHEN, CDR2 SYDVKM. CDR3 length: 14 residues. The CDR3 loop is CASSVSAVRQSQHF. The DNA for the CDR3 is TGTGCCAGCAGTGTATCAGCTGTACGTCAGTCCCAGCATTTT. Complete variable domain (other parts from reference TRBV28 and TRBJ1-5): DVKVTQSSRYLVKRTGEKVFLECVQDMDHENMFWYRQDPGLGLRLIYFSYDVKMKEKGDIPEGYSVSREKKERFSLILESASTNQTSMYLCASSVSAVRQSQHFGDGTRLSIL.

This clonotype came up a few times. The rearrangement links TRBV6-5 to TRBJ2-5; TRBD1 aligns across 12 bases. The germline CDR1 and CDR2 sequences are MNHEY and SVGAGI. V shed 2 bases, J shed 5 bases, and the junction held 15 bases outside the gene matches. The CDR3 has 19 residues. The CDR3 region is CASSYRSGTGGRLGETQYF. As DNA, the CDR3 is TGTGCCAGCAGTTACCGATCCGGGACAGGGGGCCGTTTAGGGGAGACCCAGTACTTC.

This clonotype turned up a few times. The chain recombines TRBV30 with TRBJ1-4, with 7 bases matching TRBD1. V trimming: 3 bases; J trimming: 6 bases; junction bases outside the gene matches: 13. CDR3 length: 16 residues. Germline-derived CDR1 and CDR2 are GTSNPN and SVGIG (reference sequence). In DNA, the CDR3 is TGTGCCTGGAGGGGAGGGGGCAGGACCTTGGATGAAAAACTGTTTTTT. As protein: CAWRGGGRTLDEKLFF.

This clonotype was recorded many times. The chain recombines TRBV27 with TRBJ1-2, with a weak D call TRBD1 (6 bases). Germline-derived CDR1 and CDR2 are MNHEY and SMNVEV (reference sequence). Trimming removed 7 bases at V and 1 base at J, with 19 bases between. The CDR3 extends over 16 amino acids. This CDR3 is CASKRDGGPYNYGYTF. The CDR3 coding sequence is TGTGCCAGCAAGAGGGACGGGGGGCCTTATAACTATGGCTACACCTTC.

The gene calls are TRBV5-5 and TRBJ1-6, with 10 bases matching TRBD1. The CDR3 contains 17 residues. Germline-derived CDR1 and CDR2 are SGHKS and YYEKEE (reference sequence). Losses at the gene ends were 0 bases for V and 4 bases for J; bases not matched to a gene: 4. CDR3 in amino acids: CASSLVGQGYYNSPLHF. Here the CDR3 DNA reads TGTGCCAGCAGCTTGGTGGGACAGGGGTATTATAATTCACCCCTCCACTTT.

This clonotype has just a few counts. The V gene is TRBV4-2, the J gene TRBJ2-6; D not resolved. V dropped 0 bases and J dropped 1 base, with 7 bases sitting between them. This CDR3 spans 16 amino acids. CDR1 is LGHNA and CDR2 is YNFKEQ in the germline V gene. In nucleotides, the CDR3 is TGTGCCAGCAGCCAAGATAGAAGTTCTGGGGCCAACGTCCTGACTTTC. The encoded protein is CASSQDRSSGANVLTF.

This clonotype was counted many times. The chain is built from TRBV10-2 and TRBJ1-2; 7 bases match TRBD1. The CDR3 extends over 15 amino acids. Germline V gene data show CDR1 as WSHSY and CDR2 as SAAADI. Trimming cost V 7 bases and J 4 bases; bases outside gene matches: 12. CDR3 amino acids: CASNPSGTEIYGYTF. Written as DNA, the CDR3 is TGCGCCAGCAACCCGTCCGGGACAGAGATCTATGGCTACACCTTC.

This clonotype showed up many times. This chain uses TRBV27 with TRBJ2-7; D is possibly TRBD2 (6 bases). Germline V gives CDR1 MNHEY, CDR2 SMNVEV (reference sequence). The CDR3 has 14 amino acids. Trimming shortened V by 0 bases and J by 5 bases, and 11 bases separated the two germline ends. The CDR3 sequence: CASSLSTSSHEQYF. In DNA form, the CDR3 reads TGTGCCAGCAGTTTATCAACTAGCAGCCACGAGCAGTACTTC.

With respect to this clonotype: At one of its ends the junction is not consistent with the germline gene, which may arise from a read error. The genes are TRBV7-8 and TRBJ1-4; the D gene is possibly TRBD1 (6 bases). Germline loops: CDR1 SGHVS, CDR2 FQNEAQ. The CDR3 has 13 amino acids. Written as DNA, the CDR3 is TGCGCCAGCAGCCGGGCAGGGGATGAAAAACTGTTTTTT. It is translated as CASSRAGDEKLFF.

This clonotype was seen many times. The genes are TRBV7-2 and TRBJ2-3; TRBD2 matches 14 bases. Trimming cost V 5 bases and J 2 bases; bases outside gene matches: 12. Germline V gene lookup returns CDR1 SGHTA and CDR2 FQGNSA. This CDR3 comprises 19 residues. The CDR3 sequence: CASSKGPRGLAGATDTQYF. The CDR3 DNA reads TGTGCCAGCAGCAAAGGCCCAAGGGGACTAGCGGGAGCCACAGATACGCAGTATTTT.

This clonotype showed up just a few times. This rearrangement joins TRBV27 to TRBJ1-1; 7 positions match TRBD1. The CDR3 sequence is 14 residues long. Germline values: CDR1 MNHEY, CDR2 SMNVEV (reference sequence). The V segment lost 5 bases and the J segment 3 bases; nucleotides outside the gene matches: 6. The CDR3 loop is CASSETGWDTEAFF. The CDR3 DNA reads TGTGCCAGCAGTGAGACAGGGTGGGACACTGAAGCTTTCTTT.

The chain links TRBV10-3 to TRBJ2-5, with a tentative D call TRBD2 (6 bases). The CDR3 runs 13 residues. Germline V CDR1 and CDR2: ENHRY, SYGVKD. The ends were cut back, 3 bases at V and 4 bases at J, with 9 bases in the middle. The CDR3 loop is CAISDGSGETQYF. CDR3 coding DNA: TGTGCCATCAGTGACGGGAGCGGAGAGACCCAGTACTTC.